Below, 30 T cell receptor beta chains from the same sample are listed, as sequenced in a study of cytomegalovirus exposure and HLA in healthy donors. Generated by immunoSEQ multiplex PCR, the TCRdb table keeps only in-frame clones and is missing some. Among over 200,000 clones listed, roughly 83% were seen once. Sequenced sample: PBMCs. The receptors originated from a young woman in good health and CMV-seronegative.

The chain has TRBV9 and TRBJ2-3; 10 bases match TRBD2. CDR1 is SGDLS and CDR2 is YYNGEE in the germline V gene. The CDR3 extends over 15 amino acids. V dropped 2 bases and J dropped 3; count of bases not matched to a gene: 3. CDR3 sequence (DNA): TGTGCCAGCAGCGTTAGCGGGGGGATTACAGATACGCAGTATTTT. Translating gives CASSVSGGITDTQYF.

This clone occurred many times. The identical CDR3 is also encoded by other nucleotide sequences in the sample. V and J are TRBV2 and TRBJ1-1, with a tentative D call TRBD1 (5 bases). With 5 bases removed from V and 2 bases from J, the gap between germline ends came to 9 bases. Germline CDR1 SNHLY, CDR2 FYNNEI. The CDR3 has 13 residues. In DNA form, the CDR3 reads TGTGCCAGCAGTCAAGGGGAAAACACTGAAGCTTTCTTT. Amino acid sequence: CASSQGENTEAFF.

The chain recombines TRBV7-8 with TRBJ2-7; D is uncertain. Germline CDR1 is SGHVS and CDR2 is FQNEAQ. The V end lost 6 bases, the J end lost 3 bases, and 12 bases lay between the germline ends. The CDR3 is 13 amino acids. CDR3: CASRSGRSYEQYF. The CDR3 region has the DNA TGTGCCAGCAGGTCGGGCAGGAGCTACGAGCAGTACTTC.

The chain has TRBV6-1 and TRBJ2-7, with D tentatively TRBD1 or TRBD2 (5 bases each). CDR1 is MNHNS and CDR2 is SASEGT in the germline V gene. Between the trimmed V and J ends, which lost 8 bases and 0 bases, there was a span of 14 bases. This CDR3 region has 14 residues. CDR3 bases: TGTGCCAGCCAGGCCGGGACGACCTCCTACGAGCAGTACTTC. It is translated as CASQAGTTSYEQYF.

V usage is TRBV5-1 and J usage is TRBJ1-1, with D perhaps matching TRBD1 (5 bases). Per germline, CDR1 SGHRS and CDR2 YFSETQ. Trimming removed 3 bases from V and 0 bases from J, with 18 bases in between. The CDR3 is 17 residues long. The CDR3 DNA reads TGCGCCAGCAGCTCCTCCGGGACGGCCTTTTTGAACACTGAAGCTTTCTTT. This gives the protein CASSSSGTAFLNTEAFF. The full variable domain, with the rest looked up from reference TRBV5-1 and TRBJ1-1, is KAGVTQTPRYLIKTRGQQVTLSCSPISGHRSVSWYQQTPGQGLQFLFEYFSETQRNKGNFPGRFSGRQFSNSRSEMNVSTLELGDSALYLCASSSSGTAFLNTEAFFGQGTRLTVV.

The count of this clone is one. The rearrangement links TRBV27 to TRBJ2-2; 9 bases match TRBD1. The CDR3 runs 15 residues. V lost 2 bases to trimming and J lost 2 bases; unmatched junction nucleotides: 0. Germline CDR1 is MNHEY and CDR2 is SMNVEV (reference sequence). CDR3 loop: CASSLTGGNTGELFF. CDR3 bases: TGTGCCAGCAGTTTAACAGGGGGCAACACCGGGGAGCTGTTTTTT.

The chain has TRBV7-3 and TRBJ2-2, with D possibly TRBD1 on 5 matching bases. The V gene's germline CDR1 is SGHTA and CDR2 FQGTGA. V dropped 2 bases and J dropped 0 bases, with 7 bases sitting between them. The CDR3 totals 15 residues. CDR3 protein: CASSLDSTNTGELFF. In DNA form, the CDR3 reads TGTGCCAGCAGCTTAGACAGCACGAACACCGGGGAGCTGTTTTTT.

This clone was counted a few times. The J gene is TRBJ1-6, the V gene TRBV4-2; TRBD1 might be the D (5 bases). CDR1 and CDR2 from the germline V gene are LGHNA and YNFKEQ. The length of the CDR3 is 8 residues. This CDR3 is CQGSPLHF. CDR3 coding DNA: TGTCAGGGTTCACCCCTCCACTTT.

J is TRBJ2-7 and V is TRBV7-8, with D possibly being TRBD1 or TRBD2 (7 bases each). This CDR3 has 16 residues. Trimming stripped 5 bases from V and 2 bases from J, with 19 bases between. Germline loops: CDR1 SGHVS, CDR2 FQNEAQ. This CDR3 reads CASSKRQGLPTYEQYF. The CDR3 DNA follows: TGTGCCAGCAGCAAGCGACAGGGACTACCTACCTACGAGCAGTACTTC.

For this clone: One end of the junction fails to match germline, which may point to a read error. The rearrangement links TRBV5-1 to TRBJ1-1; the D gene is possibly TRBD1 (5 bases). The CDR3 runs 11 residues. The germline V gene has CDR1 SGHRS and CDR2 YFSETQ. The CDR3 DNA reads TGCGCCAGCAGTTTGGGGGGTGAAGCTTTCTTT. It encodes CASSLGGEAFF.

The CDR3 reads CASSPGTANTGELFF. The CDR3 DNA reads TGTGCCAGCAGCCCCGGGACGGCGAACACCGGGGAGCTGTTTTTT. The chain links TRBV11-2 to TRBJ2-2; D is possibly TRBD1 or TRBD2 (5 bases each). V was clipped by 5 bases and J by 0 bases, with 10 bases between them. Germline-derived CDR1 and CDR2 are SGHAT and FQNNGV. CDR3 size: 15 residues.

J is TRBJ1-5 and V is TRBV6-1; weak D call: TRBD1 (5 bases). The V end was cut by 3 bases, the J end by 9 bases, with 18 bases between. The CDR3 loop spans 15 amino acids. CDR1 is MNHNS, CDR2 SASEGT, per germline. The CDR3 DNA is TGTGCCAGCAGTGATGGGGACGCCCCCCGAGGGCCCCAGCATTTT. This encodes CASSDGDAPRGPQHF.

The chain recombines TRBV30 with TRBJ1-3; possibly TRBD1 for D (5 bases). The germline V and J ends were trimmed by 3 bases and 6 bases, with 15 bases remaining between them. From germline, CDR1 is GTSNPN and CDR2 SVGIG (reference sequence). The CDR3 covers 14 residues. Here the CDR3 reads CAWSQGGDLNTIYF. DNA of the CDR3: TGTGCCTGGAGCCAGGGAGGGGACCTAAACACCATATATTTT.

Turning to this clone: Different DNA sequences within this sample yield the same CDR3. This sequence joins TRBV6-1 and TRBJ2-6; possible D gene TRBD1, 5 bases. In germline, CDR1 is MNHNS, CDR2 SASEGT. This CDR3 is 15 amino acids long. The V end lost 0 bases, the J end lost 2 bases, and 5 bases lay between the germline ends. The CDR3 region is CASSEAGAGANVLTF. The CDR3 region has the DNA TGTGCCAGCAGTGAAGCAGGGGCTGGGGCCAACGTCCTGACTTTC.

This chain links TRBV30 with TRBJ2-1, with D perhaps matching TRBD1 or TRBD2 (5 bases each). CDR1 GTSNPN and CDR2 SVGIG come from the germline V gene (reference sequence). The CDR3 runs 13 residues. Trimming left V 5 bases short and J 4 bases short, with 12 bases between. CDR3 DNA sequence: TGTGCCTGGTCCCGAGGGGTTTACAATGAGCAGTTCTTC. It codes for CAWSRGVYNEQFF.

This rearrangement joins TRBV29-1 to TRBJ2-3, with D tentatively TRBD2 (5 bases). The CDR3 length is 12 residues. The germline V gene encodes CDR1 SQVTM and CDR2 ANQGSEA. The V and J ends lost 7 bases and 6 bases respectively, with 14 bases between them. CDR3 nucleotides: TGCAGCGCCCGACCCGGGGATGATACGCAGTATTTT. Its translation is CSARPGDDTQYF.

The chain uses TRBV27 and TRBJ2-1, with a weak D call TRBD1 (5 bases). CDR3 length: 14 residues. Trimming pared 7 bases from V and 5 bases from J, leaving 15 bases between. Germline V gene sequence: CDR1 MNHEY, CDR2 SMNVEV (reference sequence). CDR3 protein: CASKGQGGHNEQFF. The CDR3 coding sequence is TGTGCCAGCAAGGGGCAGGGTGGGCACAATGAGCAGTTCTTC.

The chain is built from TRBV9 and TRBJ2-1; 9 positions agree with TRBD2. Trimming removed 2 bases from V and 6 bases from J; junction bases left unmatched: 6. Germline V gene lookup returns CDR1 SGDLS and CDR2 YYNGEE. CDR3 length: 15 amino acids. CDR3 sequence: CASSVSGSKGNEQFF. The CDR3 DNA reads TGTGCCAGCAGCGTTAGCGGGAGTAAAGGCAATGAGCAGTTCTTC.

The chain has TRBV1 and TRBJ2-3; the D segment call TRBD2 is taken from the table without a DNA check. TRBV1 is described as a pseudogene. The CDR3 spans 14 residues. The CDR3 loop is CTSSPGLVEDTQYF. Here the CDR3 DNA reads TGCACCAGCAGCCCCGGACTAGTTGAAGATACGCAGTATTTT.

The chain couples TRBV11-2 to TRBJ2-3; 11 bases align to TRBD2. The CDR3 extends over 16 amino acids. V shed 1 base, J shed 1 base, and the junction held 1 base outside the gene matches. Per the germline V gene, CDR1 is SGHAT and CDR2 is FQNNGV. The CDR3 reads CASSLGSGGGTDTQYF. The CDR3 DNA is TGTGCCAGCAGCTTAGGTAGCGGGGGGGGCACAGATACGCAGTATTTT.

The J gene is TRBJ2-1, the V gene TRBV15; no clear D gene. V was trimmed by 2 bases and J by 4 bases, leaving 3 bases between them. The CDR3 is 12 amino acids. CDR1 and CDR2 from the germline V gene are LNHNV and YYDKDF (reference sequence). The CDR3 nucleotides read TGTGCCACCAGCAGATCTTACAATGAGCAGTTCTTC. It encodes CATSRSYNEQFF.

The chain combines TRBV7-9 with TRBJ1-3, with 8 bases identical to TRBD1. V was clipped by 6 bases and J by 4 bases; unmatched bases: 11. CDR3 length equals 16 residues. The germline V gene encodes CDR1 SEHNR and CDR2 FQNEAQ (reference sequence). The CDR3 nucleotides are TGTGCCAGCAGTCCCCAGACAGGGGTTCTGGGAAACACCATATATTTT. Protein sequence: CASSPQTGVLGNTIYF.

The chain has TRBV6-5 and TRBJ2-1; D not resolved. This CDR3 has 14 residues. V lost 5 bases and J 0 bases, leaving 8 bases between the germline ends. Germline CDR1 is MNHEY and CDR2 is SVGAGI. DNA for the CDR3: TGTGCCAGCAGTGCGTCGAGCTCCTACAATGAGCAGTTCTTC. This encodes CASSASSSYNEQFF.

The chain is built from TRBV5-4 and TRBJ2-3, with a tentative D call TRBD2 (5 bases). The CDR3 sequence is 13 residues long. V was cut by 1 base and J by 4 bases, with 7 bases left in between. Germline CDR1 SGHNT, CDR2 YYREEE (reference sequence). Here the CDR3 reads CASSLIGADTQYF. CDR3 bases: TGTGCCAGCAGCTTGATCGGGGCAGATACGCAGTATTTT.

The CDR3 nucleotides are TGTGCCAGCAGTGAAGTAGGGGATACGCAGTATTTT. Translation gives CASSEVGDTQYF. The chain uses TRBV2 and TRBJ2-3, with D unresolved. Trimming shortened V by 1 base and J by 6 bases, and 5 bases separated the two germline ends. The CDR3 runs 12 residues. Germline values: CDR1 SNHLY, CDR2 FYNNEI.

The CDR3: CASRRVSSGEQYF. CDR3 sequence (DNA): TGTGCCAGCAGACGGGTCTCGAGTGGCGAGCAGTACTTC. The chain links TRBV6-5 to TRBJ2-7; D remains unclear. The CDR3 extends over 13 amino acids. V dropped 6 bases and J dropped 6 bases, with 15 bases sitting between them. Germline CDR1 MNHEY, CDR2 SVGAGI.

The chain uses TRBV7-9 and TRBJ2-3; no clear D. The CDR3 is 13 residues long. V was clipped by 3 bases and J by 2 bases, with 6 bases between them. The germline V gene encodes CDR1 SEHNR and CDR2 FQNEAQ (reference sequence). The CDR3 DNA sequence: TGTGCCAGCAGCTTGGTGGACACAGATACGCAGTATTTT. It is translated as CASSLVDTDTQYF.

The chain combines TRBV10-3 with TRBJ1-2, with TRBD1 identical over 7 bases. The CDR3 is 12 residues long. Losses at the gene ends were 10 bases for V and 5 bases for J; bases not matched to a gene: 7. The V gene's germline CDR1 is ENHRY and CDR2 SYGVKD. The CDR3 DNA reads as TGTGCCACCTCGGGACAGAAGTATGGCTACACCTTC. The encoded protein is CATSGQKYGYTF.

The genes are TRBV4-1 and TRBJ2-3; no reliable D call. The CDR3 has 17 residues. The V gene lost 0 bases and the J gene lost 0 bases, with 13 bases spanning the gap. Germline V gene lookup returns CDR1 MGHRA and CDR2 YSYEKL. Written as DNA, the CDR3 is TGCGCCAGCAGCCAAGATGGAAGAGCGCCTAGCACAGATACGCAGTATTTT. It specifies CASSQDGRAPSTDTQYF.

V usage is TRBV2 and J usage is TRBJ1-1, with 10 bases matching TRBD1. Germline assignment: CDR1 SNHLY and CDR2 FYNNEI. CDR3 length equals 14 residues. The J segment lost 3 bases and the V segment lost 8 bases, leaving 6 bases of the junction unmatched. CDR3 protein: CASSTGGEYTEAFF. For the CDR3, the DNA is TGTGCCAGCTCGACAGGGGGCGAGTACACTGAAGCTTTCTTT.